These T cell receptor beta chains were read from a single sample in a study of T cell repertoires in cytomegalovirus infection. Each CDR3 protein is one row after TCRdb ran MiXCR on the reads. Of more than 400,000 distinct CDR3 sequences listed, approximately 26% were seen once; the top ten hold roughly 13%. Sequences were obtained from PBMCs. The receptors come from a human donor in good health (CMV status not recorded). Some clones in this sample may be carry-over from other donors' samples. CDR3s include the opening cysteine and the closing phenylalanine or tryptophan. D genes are given only for firm matches. Expanded clones are given a class, and other clones once, few, many or no size at all.

J gene | D gene | V gene | clone size | CDR3 DNA | CDR3 protein
TRBJ2-5 | NA | TRBV14 | NA | TGTGCCAGCAGCCAAGAATCCTCGTCGAAAGAGACCCAGTACTTC | CASSQESSSKETQYF
TRBJ2-2 | TRBD1 | TRBV6-1 | many | TGTGCCAGCAGTAATGCGAGACAGGGGGCAAACACCGGGGAGCTGTTTTTT | CASSNARQGANTGELFF
TRBJ2-5 | NA | TRBV6-2/TRBV6-3 | NA | TGTGCCAGCAGGACTCTTACTAGACAAGAGACCCAGTACTTC | CASRTLTRQETQYF
TRBJ2-7 | NA | TRBV10-3 | NA | TGTGCCATCAGAATAGCGTTAAACCTTTACGAGCAGTACTTC | CAIRIALNLYEQYF
TRBJ2-3 | TRBD2 | TRBV12-3/TRBV12-4 | few | TGTGCCACCCAGAAGCGGGAGGGCTCAGATACGCAGTATTTT | CATQKREGSDTQYF
TRBJ2-2 | NA | TRBV7-2 | NA | TGTGCCAGCAGCTTAGTTGTCGCCGGGGAGCTGTTTTTT | CASSLVVAGELFF
TRBJ2-5 | NA | TRBV6-1 | NA | TGTGCCAGCAGAAGGACTTGGAGTAAAGAGACCCAGTACTTC | CASRRTWSKETQYF
TRBJ2-5 | NA | TRBV12-3/TRBV12-4 | few | TGTGCCAGCTTGAGGGGGGCAGAGACCCAGTACTTC | CASLRGAETQYF
TRBJ2-7 | TRBD2 | TRBV7-2 | few | TGTGCCAGCAGCTTAGCGCTGGCTCGGCGACTAGCGGGAACCCTCTCCTACGAGCAGTACTTC | CASSLALARRLAGTLSYEQYF
TRBJ2-3 | TRBD2 | TRBV27 | NA | TGTGCCAGCAGTTTAATTTCTAGCGGGAGATTGGAAGCAGATACGCAGTATTTT | CASSLISSGRLEADTQYF
TRBJ2-7 | NA | TRBV20-1 | NA | TGCAGTGCTAGAAAACAGGAGTCGCTCTCCGAGCAGTACTTC | CSARKQESLSEQYF
TRBJ1-5 | NA | TRBV6-2/TRBV6-3 | once | TGTGCCAGCAGTTACTCTTTTCATCAGCCCCAGCATTTT | CASSYSFHQPQHF
TRBJ2-7 | TRBD2 | TRBV7-2 | NA | TGTGCCAGCAGCTTAGCGCTAGCGGGAGGGTACTACGAGCAGTACTTC | CASSLALAGGYYEQYF
TRBJ2-2 | NA | TRBV7-2 | NA | TGTGCCAGCAGCTCAACGACACCCACCGGGGAGCTGTTTTTT | CASSSTTPTGELFF
TRBJ1-2 | NA | TRBV4-3 | NA | TGCGCCAGCAGCCCAGATGGAACACTTAACTATGGCTACACCTTC | CASSPDGTLNYGYTF
TRBJ2-1 | TRBD1 | TRBV12-3/TRBV12-4 | NA | TGTGCCAGCAGTCTCCGGGACAGGGGTGAGCAGTTCTTC | CASSLRDRGEQFF
TRBJ1-2 | TRBD1 | TRBV7-9 | NA | TGTGCCAGCAGCTTAAGCCGACAGGGGGCAAGCTATGGCTACACCTTC | CASSLSRQGASYGYTF
TRBJ2-1 | NA | TRBV29-1 | NA | TGCAGCGTTGAAAGGGGGTTGAGGTACAATGAGCAGTTCTTC | CSVERGLRYNEQFF
TRBJ1-4 | NA | TRBV18 | NA | TGTGCCAGCTCACCCGTTGGGGAAAAACTGTTTTTT | CASSPVGEKLFF
TRBJ2-7 | NA | TRBV6-2/TRBV6-3 | NA | TGTGCCAGCAGTTACTCTTTGGGTGCCTACGAGCAGTACTTC | CASSYSLGAYEQYF
TRBJ2-1 | NA | TRBV10-3 | many | TGTGCCATCAGTGAGTCAGGGGGACCCTACAATGAGCAGTTCTTC | CAISESGGPYNEQFF
TRBJ2-5 | TRBD2 | TRBV19 | NA | TGTGCCAGTAGTAGTACTAGCGGGAGGGCCCAGGGGACCCAGTACTTC | CASSSTSGRAQGTQYF
TRBJ2-2 | NA | TRBV7-9 | NA | TGTGCCAGCAGCCCTTCCCCCGTCGTGGACACCGGGGAGCTGTTTTTT | CASSPSPVVDTGELFF
TRBJ2-1 | TRBD2 | TRBV7-2 | many | TGTGCCAGCAGCAGAATATCGACTAGCGGATCTCCAAGCTCCTACAATGAGCAGTTCTTC | CASSRISTSGSPSSYNEQFF
TRBJ1-2 | NA | TRBV7-9 | few | TGTGCCAGCAGCTTAAGCGCCAGGGTAATAGATGGCTACACCTTC | CASSLSARVIDGYTF
TRBJ1-4 | NA | TRBV19 | NA | TGTGCCAGTAGTATAACAGGAGAAAAACTGTTTTTT | CASSITGEKLFF
TRBJ1-2 | NA | TRBV7-2 | many | TGTGCCAGCAGCTCGGACAGATACGGCTACACCTTC | CASSSDRYGYTF
TRBJ1-5 | NA | TRBV11-2 | many | TGTGCCAGCAGCTTAGTTAGCGGGGGGCGCCGGGATCAGCCCCAGCATTTT | CASSLVSGGRRDQPQHF
TRBJ2-5 | TRBD1 | TRBV7-2 | many | TGTGCCAGCAGCTCCTCAGGGGGCAGGCAAGAGACCCAGTACTTC | CASSSSGGRQETQYF
TRBJ2-2 | NA | TRBV20-1 | NA | TGCAGTGCTAGAGCCCCCTGGGGCGGATCGAACACCGGGGAGCTGTTTTTT | CSARAPWGGSNTGELFF
TRBJ1-1 | TRBD1 | TRBV4-1 | few | TGCGCCAGCAGCCAACCGGGACAGGGACTTAGTGAAGCTTTCTTT | CASSQPGQGLSEAFF
TRBJ1-4 | NA | TRBV2 | few | TGTGCCAGCGGGAAGACAGAAGATGAAAAACTGTTTTTT | CASGKTEDEKLFF
TRBJ1-2 | NA | TRBV19 | NA | TGTGCCAGTAGTATAGATCGTTTGAAGGGCTACACCTTC | CASSIDRLKGYTF
TRBJ2-7 | NA | TRBV18 | NA | TGTGCCAGCTCACCGGACGGAATATACGAGCAGTACTTC | CASSPDGIYEQYF
TRBJ1-2 | NA | TRBV7-2 | few | TGTGCCAGCAGCTTAGGGGGGTCGGGCTATGGCTACACCTTC | CASSLGGSGYGYTF